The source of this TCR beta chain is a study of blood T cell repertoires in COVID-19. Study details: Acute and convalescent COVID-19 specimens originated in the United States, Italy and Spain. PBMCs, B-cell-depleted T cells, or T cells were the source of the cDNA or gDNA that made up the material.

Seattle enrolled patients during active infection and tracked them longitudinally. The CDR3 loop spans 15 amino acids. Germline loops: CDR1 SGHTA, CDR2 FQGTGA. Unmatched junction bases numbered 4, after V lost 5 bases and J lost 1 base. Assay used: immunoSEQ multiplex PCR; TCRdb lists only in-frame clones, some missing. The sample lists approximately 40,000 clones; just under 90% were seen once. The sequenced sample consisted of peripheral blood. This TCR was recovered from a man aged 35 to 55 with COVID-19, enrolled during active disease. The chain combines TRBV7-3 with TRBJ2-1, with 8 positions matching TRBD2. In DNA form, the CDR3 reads TGTGCCAGCAGCACACGACTAGCGTCCTACAATGAGCAGTTCTTC. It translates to CASSTRLASYNEQFF.